This T cell receptor (beta chain) comes out of a study of shared clonotypes between healthy human individuals. The CDR3 sequence is 12 residues long. The germline V gene encodes CDR1 SGHDN and CDR2 FVKESK. V shed 0 bases and J shed 7 bases, with 7 bases lying between them. In this sample, this clone turned up a few times. Assay used: immunoSEQ multiplex PCR; TCRdb lists only in-frame clones, some missing. Of hundreds of thousands of clones listed, around 79% are singletons. Material for sequencing was PBMCs. The clonotype comes from a woman in her thirties or forties in good health. Some clones in this sample may be carry-over from other donors' samples. The chain employs TRBV14 and TRBJ2-7; D may be TRBD1 (5 bases). The CDR3 DNA reads as TGTGCCAGCAGCCAAGAAGGGGCGGAGCAGTACTTC. It translates to CASSQEGAEQYF.